A single sample gave rise to the 15 T cell receptor beta chains below, sequenced in a study of OX40 agonist ivuxolimab in advanced cancers. This table comes from immunoSEQ multiplex PCR, and its TCRdb copy is limited to in-frame clones, with some not included. The sample lists roughly 100,000 clones; roughly 84% were seen once. The sample consisted of CD4+ or CD8+ T cells sorted from blood, taken in a trial of the OX40 agonist ivuxolimab. The receptors here all came from an adult with an advanced solid tumor such as melanoma, head and neck, liver or kidney cancer.

CDR3 region: CACHLRDTQYF. CDR3 nucleotides: TGTGCCTGCCACCTGAGGGATACGCAGTATTTT. V gene TRBV30 combines with J gene TRBJ2-3, with D unresolved. V lost 6 bases and J lost 6, with 10 bases in between. This CDR3 has 11 amino acids. Germline assignment: CDR1 GTSNPN and CDR2 SVGIG (reference sequence).

J is TRBJ2-3 and V is TRBV29-1, with D unclear. Germline-derived CDR1 and CDR2 are SQVTM and ANQGSEA. V dropped 2 bases and J dropped 6 bases, with 12 bases sitting between them. CDR3 length: 13 residues. This chain's CDR3 is CSVETDNSDTQYF. The CDR3 DNA reads TGCAGCGTTGAAACGGATAACTCGGATACGCAGTATTTT.

The chain has TRBV6-5 and TRBJ1-1; the D gene is possibly TRBD1 (5 bases). Per the germline V gene, CDR1 is MNHEY and CDR2 is SVGAGI. The CDR3 spans 13 residues. V shed 5 bases and J shed 7 bases, with 14 bases lying between them. The CDR3 DNA reads as TGTGCCAGCAGTGAAATGGGAGGGGATGAAGCTTTCTTT. Amino acid sequence: CASSEMGGDEAFF.

The CDR3 region is CASSVSSGVSTDTQYF. The DNA for the CDR3 is TGCGCCAGCAGCGTCTCTAGCGGGGTTAGCACAGATACGCAGTATTTT. The chain is built from TRBV5-1 and TRBJ2-3, with 9 bases that match TRBD2. With V trimmed by 4 bases and J by 0 bases, 6 bases remained unmatched. The CDR3 loop spans 16 amino acids. The germline gives CDR1 SGHRS, CDR2 YFSETQ. Drawing the rest from reference TRBV5-1 and TRBJ2-3, the complete variable domain is KAGVTQTPRYLIKTRGQQVTLSCSPISGHRSVSWYQQTPGQGLQFLFEYFSETQRNKGNFPGRFSGRQFSNSRSEMNVSTLELGDSALYLCASSVSSGVSTDTQYFGPGTRLTVL.

The CDR3 DNA reads TGTGCCAGTAGTATGGCTTGGGTGAACACTGAAGCTTTCTTT. Its translation: CASSMAWVNTEAFF. This chain uses TRBV19 with TRBJ1-1; D is ambiguous. With 3 bases removed from V and 0 bases from J, the gap between germline ends came to 8 bases. Germline V gives CDR1 LNHDA, CDR2 SQIVND (reference sequence). The CDR3 is made up of 14 amino acids.

The gene calls are TRBV19 and TRBJ2-7, with 8 nucleotides matching TRBD2. V lost 3 bases, J lost 7 bases, and 11 bases stayed unmatched. CDR1 is LNHDA, CDR2 SQIVND, per germline (reference sequence). The CDR3 spans 15 residues. CDR3 sequence: CASSISVGRGGEQYF. DNA of the CDR3: TGTGCCAGTAGTATCTCCGTAGGGCGCGGGGGGGAGCAGTACTTC.

The chain combines TRBV15 with TRBJ2-3; 8 nucleotides align to TRBD1. The CDR3 is 17 amino acids. With V trimmed by 0 bases and J by 0 bases, 5 bases remained unmatched. Germline loops: CDR1 LNHNV, CDR2 YYDKDF (reference sequence). CDR3 region: CATSREGTGASTDTQYF. The CDR3 DNA follows: TGTGCCACCAGCAGAGAAGGGACAGGAGCTAGCACAGATACGCAGTATTTT.

The chain employs TRBV19 and TRBJ2-3, with D perhaps assigned TRBD1 or TRBD2 (6 bases each). Germline CDR1 is LNHDA and CDR2 is SQIVND (reference sequence). Trimming removed 9 bases from V and 2 bases from J, with 18 bases in between. The CDR3 runs to 15 residues. CDR3 loop: CASATTGAYTDTQYF. As DNA, the CDR3 is TGTGCCAGCGCTACCACGGGGGCGTACACAGATACGCAGTATTTT.

CDR3 protein: CASSLTSGGADTQYF. The CDR3 DNA follows: TGTGCCAGCAGCTTAACGTCAGGGGGCGCAGATACGCAGTATTTT. This chain joins TRBV7-3 and TRBJ2-3; 8 bases fit TRBD1. The CDR3 runs to 15 residues. Germline V CDR1 and CDR2: SGHTA, FQGTGA. The junction had 3 bases not matched to a gene; V was cut back by 0 bases and J by 4 bases.

The chain recombines TRBV19 with TRBJ2-3; D is tentatively TRBD1 or TRBD2 (5 bases each). Germline loops: CDR1 LNHDA, CDR2 SQIVND (reference sequence). With 1 base removed from V and 7 bases from J, the gap between germline ends came to 12 bases. CDR3 length: 14 amino acids. This CDR3 reads CASSIGGEGNTQYF. CDR3 sequence (DNA): TGTGCCAGTAGTATAGGGGGAGAGGGGAATACGCAGTATTTT.

This clone was counted a single time. The V gene is TRBV6-1, the J gene TRBJ2-5; D not resolved. Trimming cost V 5 bases and J 4 bases, with 8 bases left between them. Germline V gives CDR1 MNHNS, CDR2 SASEGT. The CDR3 consists of 12 residues. CDR3 nucleotide sequence: TGTGCCAGCAGTCAAGTTCGAGAGACCCAGTACTTC. Amino acids: CASSQVRETQYF.

The chain joins TRBV5-4 to TRBJ2-1; 7 bases fit TRBD1. Germline V CDR1 and CDR2: SGHNT, YYREEE (reference sequence). J was trimmed by 6 bases and V by 1 base; bases with no gene match: 16. The CDR3 runs to 18 residues. Here the CDR3 reads CASSLLLGGPRGGNEQFF. CDR3 sequence (DNA): TGTGCCAGCAGCTTGCTATTAGGGGGCCCGCGAGGGGGCAATGAGCAGTTCTTC.

The chain uses TRBV5-1 and TRBJ1-2; D remains unclear. V lost 4 bases, J lost 6 bases, and 13 bases lay in between. This CDR3 region has 13 residues. CDR1 is SGHRS and CDR2 is YFSETQ in the germline V gene. CDR3 region: CASSPGGVDGYTF. CDR3 DNA sequence: TGCGCCAGCAGCCCTGGCGGGGTTGATGGCTACACCTTC. The complete variable domain, with remaining parts taken from reference TRBV5-1 and TRBJ1-2, reads KAGVTQTPRYLIKTRGQQVTLSCSPISGHRSVSWYQQTPGQGLQFLFEYFSETQRNKGNFPGRFSGRQFSNSRSEMNVSTLELGDSALYLCASSPGGVDGYTFGSGTRLTVV.

The chain couples TRBV5-6 to TRBJ1-2, with TRBD1 as a possible D gene (5 bases). The CDR3 is 17 residues long. Trimming left V 4 bases short and J 0 bases short, with 19 bases between. The germline V gene has CDR1 SGHDT and CDR2 YYEEEE. The CDR3: CASSDMTEILANYGYTF. Here the CDR3 DNA reads TGTGCCAGCAGCGATATGACAGAAATACTCGCTAACTATGGCTACACCTTC.

Note on this clone: Distinct nucleotide sequences in the sample also encode this CDR3. The chain combines TRBV27 with TRBJ2-3; 7 bases line up with TRBD1. The CDR3 contains 14 residues. V gave up 3 bases and J gave up 2 bases; unmatched junction bases: 2. Germline V lookup: CDR1 MNHEY, CDR2 SMNVEV (reference sequence). The CDR3 DNA reads as TGTGCCAGCAGTTTGGGACAGTTCACAGATACGCAGTATTTT. It codes for CASSLGQFTDTQYF.